The 22 T cell receptor beta chains below were found in one sample sequenced in a study of cytomegalovirus exposure and HLA in healthy donors. The primer mix had 60 Vbeta and 13 Jbeta primers. The table came from immunoSEQ multiplex PCR; TCRdb's copy has only in-frame clones and leaves some out. The sample lists some 150,000 clones, around a tenth occurring once. The specimen sequenced was PBMCs. These receptors were collected from a male donor in good health and CMV-seronegative.

This clone has more than one count but fewer than ten. The CDR3 DNA is TGTGCCAGCAGCTTCGTCCAGGGGGGCTACACCTTC. Encoded protein: CASSFVQGGYTF. The V gene is TRBV5-6, the J gene TRBJ1-2; tentative D call: TRBD1 (6 bases). Trimming pared 2 bases from V and 8 bases from J, leaving 10 bases between. CDR1 is SGHDT, CDR2 YYEEEE, per germline. The CDR3 consists of 12 residues.

This clone was found a few times. The chain links TRBV27 to TRBJ1-3; no reliable D call. The germline V gene has CDR1 MNHEY and CDR2 SMNVEV (reference sequence). The CDR3 totals 16 residues. Trimming left V 0 bases short and J 1 base short, with 10 bases between. In DNA, the CDR3 is TGTGCCAGCAGTTTATCGTACAGAGGGTCTGGAAACACCATATATTTT. This encodes CASSLSYRGSGNTIYF.

This sequence joins TRBV13 and TRBJ1-4; a weak D match, TRBD1 (5 bases). V lost 2 bases and J lost 1, with 5 bases in between. CDR1 and CDR2 from the germline V gene are PRHDT and FYEKMQ (reference sequence). This CDR3 region has 14 residues. CDR3 sequence (DNA): TGTGCCAGCAGCTTAAGGGGAACTAATGAAAAACTGTTTTTT. Its protein product is CASSLRGTNEKLFF.

This chain joins TRBV7-2 and TRBJ2-5; possible D gene TRBD1, 6 bases. Germline V gene data show CDR1 as SGHTA and CDR2 as FQGNSA. Trimming cost V 1 base and J 9 bases, with 21 bases left between them. This CDR3 region has 16 residues. The CDR3 protein is CASSLGLGATGTPQYF. The CDR3 bases are TGTGCCAGCAGCTTAGGTTTGGGGGCGACGGGGACGCCCCAGTACTTC.

This clone has more than one count but fewer than ten. The chain couples TRBV6-1 to TRBJ2-2, with D possibly matching TRBD2 (5 bases). Germline CDR1 MNHNS, CDR2 SASEGT. The V end lost 5 bases, the J end lost 3 bases, and 13 bases lay between the germline ends. The CDR3 consists of 15 residues. The CDR3 region has the DNA TGTGCCAGCAGTCCGAGCGGACCCGACACCGGGGAGCTGTTTTTT. As protein: CASSPSGPDTGELFF.

This clone was observed a few times. The rearrangement uses TRBV27 and TRBJ1-1; D uncertain. The CDR3 has 14 amino acids. V was cut by 5 bases and J by 1 base, with 11 bases left in between. CDR1 MNHEY and CDR2 SMNVEV come from the germline V gene (reference sequence). CDR3 DNA: TGTGCCAGCAGTGCCCCGGGGTGGAACACTGAAGCTTTCTTT. Protein product: CASSAPGWNTEAFF.

The chain has TRBV10-3 and TRBJ2-7; 8 nucleotides agree with TRBD1. The CDR3 covers 13 residues. Germline assignment: CDR1 ENHRY and CDR2 SYGVKD. Germline trimming cut 5 bases from V and 5 bases from J; bases unmatched to any gene: 5. DNA for the CDR3: TGTGCCATCAGTCACGGACAGGGCCACGAGCAGTACTTC. Residues: CAISHGQGHEQYF.

The chain uses TRBV2 and TRBJ1-5; 9 positions agree with TRBD1. CDR1 is SNHLY and CDR2 is FYNNEI in the germline V gene. With 6 bases clipped from V and 9 bases from J, the junction kept 12 bases outside the gene matches. There are 15 residues in the CDR3. The CDR3 is CASRESQGANMPQHF. For the CDR3, the DNA is TGTGCCAGCAGAGAGTCACAGGGGGCGAATATGCCCCAGCATTTT.

This clone has more than one count but fewer than ten. The CDR3 bases are TGTGCCAGCAGCTTAATTTCCCGGAGGTCTCAAGAGACCCAGTACTTC. Translation: CASSLISRRSQETQYF. The chain uses TRBV7-2 and TRBJ2-5, with D maybe TRBD2 (5 bases). The CDR3 contains 16 residues. V lost 2 bases and J lost 2, with 15 bases in between. Germline V CDR1 and CDR2: SGHTA, FQGNSA.

The chain combines TRBV5-1 with TRBJ2-7, with a tentative D call TRBD1 (5 bases). V was shortened by 2 bases and J by 5 bases, with 11 bases between the two germline ends. Germline-derived CDR1 and CDR2 are SGHRS and YFSETQ. CDR3 length: 13 residues. The CDR3 region is CASSFDQGHEQYF. CDR3 nucleotide sequence: TGCGCCAGCAGCTTTGACCAGGGCCACGAGCAGTACTTC.

This clone turned up a few times. The CDR3 bases are TGTGCCAGCAGTCCCCAGCTAGCGGGGGGGCCCGGGGAGCTGTTTTTT. Residues: CASSPQLAGGPGELFF. The chain joins TRBV7-9 to TRBJ2-2; TRBD2 aligns across 12 bases. J gave up 6 bases and V 6 bases, and 8 bases lay outside the gene matches. Germline-derived CDR1 and CDR2 are SEHNR and FQNEAQ (reference sequence). The length of the CDR3 is 16 residues. Full variable domain (missing parts from reference TRBV7-9 and TRBJ2-2): DTGVSQNPRHKITKRGQNVTFRCDPISEHNRLYWYRQTLGQGPEFLTYFQNEAQLEKSRLLSDRFSAERPKGSFSTLEIQRTEQGDSAMYLCASSPQLAGGPGELFFGEGSRLTVL.

The table lists this clone with a count of one. The rearrangement links TRBV2 to TRBJ2-5; the D gene is possibly TRBD2 (5 bases). The CDR3 length is 14 residues. V dropped 6 bases and J dropped 3 bases, with 14 bases sitting between them. Germline assignment: CDR1 SNHLY and CDR2 FYNNEI. CDR3 nucleotide sequence: TGTGCCAGCAGGCTCTGGACTGGCGAAGAGACCCAGTACTTC. Its protein product is CASRLWTGEETQYF.

CDR3 in DNA: TGTGCCAGCAGGCCGGGGGTCACCGGGGAGCTGTTTTTT. Translation gives CASRPGVTGELFF. The chain carries TRBV6-5 and TRBJ2-2, with D tentatively TRBD2 (6 bases). Trimming took 6 bases from V and 4 from J, leaving 9 bases between them. The CDR3 spans 13 residues. Germline V gene lookup returns CDR1 MNHEY and CDR2 SVGAGI.

V and J are TRBV9 and TRBJ2-1; tentatively, D is TRBD2 (6 bases). The CDR3 sequence is 13 residues long. Germline CDR1 is SGDLS and CDR2 is YYNGEE. V shed 6 bases and J shed 3 bases, with 10 bases lying between them. CDR3 coding DNA: TGTGCCAGCAACCGGGAGAACTACAATGAGCAGTTCTTC. It specifies CASNRENYNEQFF. Combining the CDR3 with reference TRBV9 and TRBJ2-1 gives the whole variable domain DSGVTQTPKHLITATGQRVTLRCSPRSGDLSVYWYQQSLDQGLQFLIQYYNGEERAKGNILERFSAQQFPDLHSELNLSSLELGDSALYFCASNRENYNEQFFGPGTRLTVL.

This clone showed up just a few times. The chain couples TRBV5-4 to TRBJ1-1, with D tentatively TRBD1 (5 bases). CDR1 SGHNT and CDR2 YYREEE come from the germline V gene (reference sequence). There are 15 residues in the CDR3. V lost 0 bases and J lost 0, with 9 bases in between. DNA of the CDR3: TGTGCCAGCAGCTTGGCAGGGCGGATGAACACTGAAGCTTTCTTT. It yields the protein CASSLAGRMNTEAFF.

The chain recombines TRBV7-9 with TRBJ2-1; D is uncertain. Trimming shortened V by 7 bases and J by 2 bases, and 9 bases separated the two germline ends. Germline V lookup: CDR1 SEHNR, CDR2 FQNEAQ (reference sequence). CDR3 length: 13 amino acids. CDR3 nucleotides: TGTGCCAGCATCCCATTAGCCTACAATGAGCAGTTCTTC. This codes for CASIPLAYNEQFF.

This clone came up a few times. The chain is built from TRBV6-1 and TRBJ1-2, with 9 bases that match TRBD1. Looked up from germline, CDR1 is MNHNS and CDR2 is SASEGT. The V gene end was trimmed by 7 bases and the J gene end by 7 bases; junction bases not matched to a gene: 13. The CDR3 covers 15 residues. The CDR3 region is CASTPGGTGSPGYTF. The CDR3 nucleotides read TGTGCCAGCACCCCTGGAGGGACAGGGTCGCCTGGCTACACCTTC.

The V gene is TRBV18, the J gene TRBJ1-2; D unresolved. In germline, CDR1 is KGHSH, CDR2 LQKENI. The CDR3 runs to 12 residues. V lost 5 bases and J lost 3, with 7 bases in between. The CDR3, as DNA: TGTGCCAGCTCAGGGCAGCACTATGGCTACACCTTC. Residues: CASSGQHYGYTF.

The chain recombines TRBV7-2 with TRBJ2-5, with 7 bases lining up with TRBD1. The J call may be incorrect, as the DNA end agrees better with TRBJ2-7. There are 15 residues in the CDR3. From germline, CDR1 is SGHTA and CDR2 FQGNSA. The CDR3 DNA sequence: TGTGCCAGCAGCCTGATTGGACAGGCCTCCTACGAGCAGTACTTC. Translation gives CASSLIGQASYEQYF.

This clone has just a few counts. V gene TRBV6-4 combines with J gene TRBJ2-3; TRBD2 agrees at 11 bases. Trimming at V came to 5 bases and at J to 3 bases, leaving 4 bases not matched to a gene. The CDR3 is 15 amino acids. The V gene's germline CDR1 is MRHNA and CDR2 SNTAGT. CDR3 coding DNA: TGTGCCAGCAGTCCCCTAGCGGGGGGTACAGATACGCAGTATTTT. Translated: CASSPLAGGTDTQYF.

This clone appeared a few times. The chain uses TRBV5-6 and TRBJ2-7; the D is unclear. The CDR3 extends over 15 amino acids. With 3 bases removed from V and 3 bases from J, the gap between germline ends came to 16 bases. Per germline, CDR1 SGHDT and CDR2 YYEEEE. The CDR3 loop is CASSSLRLLDYEQYF. The CDR3 region has the DNA TGTGCCAGCAGCTCGCTTCGACTCCTGGACTACGAGCAGTACTTC.

This clone was detected only a few times. This chain joins TRBV27 and TRBJ2-3; 7 positions match TRBD2. The V gene's germline CDR1 is MNHEY and CDR2 SMNVEV (reference sequence). The CDR3 totals 12 residues. Germline trimming cut 8 bases from V and 4 bases from J; bases unmatched to any gene: 3. The CDR3 is CASRTRPDTQYF. In nucleotides, the CDR3 is TGTGCCAGCCGGACTAGGCCAGATACGCAGTATTTT.